The following is a TCR beta chain sequence with its context. There is no known antigen for this receptor. Within one base of it there is no much larger clone, and no base qualities were kept. Deletion took 3 bases off V and 3 bases off J, with a span of 29 bases between the germline ends. CDR1 and CDR2, looked up from the germline V gene, are KGHSH and LQKENI. The CDR3, from cysteine to phenylalanine, totals 20 residues. Only the CDR3 region is kept as DNA, spanning 60 bases read in frame from base 1. The data derive from a study of OX40 agonist ivuxolimab in advanced cancers. Background for the entire study: The costimulatory receptor OX40 (CD134) was targeted by ivuxolimab, a fully human IgG2 agonistic monoclonal antibody. Intravenous ivuxolimab was administered to patients every 2 weeks at six dose levels: 0.01, 0.1, 0.3, 1.5, 3 and 10 mg/kg. Of the 50 to 55 dose-escalation patients, hepatocellular carcinoma was present in around 20, melanoma in around 15, renal cell carcinoma in 9 and head and neck cancer in 9. In the dose-escalation cohort, more than 75% of patients were male, and the mean age was approximately 60 years, with a range of 23 to 79. Prior anti-PD-1, anti-PD-L1 or anti-CTLA-4 therapy was permitted, and 40% of dose-escalation patients had received checkpoint inhibitors. Three dose-escalation patients achieved partial responses, one with hepatocellular carcinoma and two with cutaneous melanoma. The purpose of peripheral TCRbeta sequencing was to test whether ivuxolimab changed TCR sequence diversity and led to clonal T-cell expansion. The paper covers the monotherapy dose-escalation part of the phase I ivuxolimab trial, which included N of about 56 patients.

Patients with autoimmune disease history or receiving systemic immunosuppression were excluded from the trial. Peripheral blood for TCR sequencing was collected from all dose cohorts at baseline, on cycle 4 day 1, and on cycle 7 day 1. Samples came from an open-label, multicenter, first-in-human phase I dose-escalation trial of ivuxolimab. Adults with locally advanced or metastatic head and neck squamous cell, hepatocellular, melanoma or renal cell carcinoma were enrolled in the trial. Before TCR sequencing, CD4+ and CD8+ T cells were separately sorted from peripheral blood. Genomic DNA was extracted from sorted cells for sequencing of the TCRbeta CDR3 region. TCRbeta CDR3 regions were sequenced using the immunoSEQ Assay. This is the immuneACCESS table as TCRdb keeps it, with only in-frame sequences that have V and J called. A part of the clones is gone; compared with another copy, unresolved V genes explain less than half, and the rest is unexplained. This sample lists fewer than 65,000 clones; about 85% were detected once. The ten largest account for 0.35% of the sample.

Results the study describes overall, beyond this receptor: Which antigens the clonally expanded peripheral T cells were specific for was not determined. After ivuxolimab, CD8+ T cells had more expanded clones than CD4+ T cells on average. Low levels of normalized T-cell clonal expansion were also shown by some nonresponding patients. In the 0.1-3.0 mg/kg groups, partial responders were among the patients with the lowest normalized peripheral clonal expansion, particularly in CD8+ T cells. At doses of 0.1 to 3.0 mg/kg, clonal expansion of both CD4+ and CD8+ blood T cells was observed from baseline to week 6.

The chain uses TRBV18 and TRBJ1-2, with the D gene not confidently named. The source was CD4+ or CD8+ T cells sorted from blood, collected in a trial of the OX40 agonist ivuxolimab. The receptor was derived from an adult with an advanced solid tumor such as melanoma, head and neck, liver or kidney cancer. Here the CDR3 is given as CASSPPKTVGSAYGDYGYTF. The nucleotide sequence reads TGTGCCAGCTCACCCCCAAAAACTGTGGGGTCAGCATACGGAGACTATGGCTACACCTTC.